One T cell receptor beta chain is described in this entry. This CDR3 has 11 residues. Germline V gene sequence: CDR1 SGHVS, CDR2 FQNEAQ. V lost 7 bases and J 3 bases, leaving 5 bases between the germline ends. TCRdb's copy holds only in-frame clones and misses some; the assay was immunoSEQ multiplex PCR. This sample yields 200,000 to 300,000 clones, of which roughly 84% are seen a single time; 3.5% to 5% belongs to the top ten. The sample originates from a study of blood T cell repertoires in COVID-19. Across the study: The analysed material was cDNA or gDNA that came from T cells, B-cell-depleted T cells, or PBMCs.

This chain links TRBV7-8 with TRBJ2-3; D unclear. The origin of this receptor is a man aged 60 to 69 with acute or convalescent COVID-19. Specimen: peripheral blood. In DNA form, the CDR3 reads TGTGCCAGCACCCATACAGATACGCAGTATTTT. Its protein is CASTHTDTQYF.